The TCR beta chain described here comes from a study of human T cells and chemical hapten exposure. Overall study context: Mostly female, the patients presented with alopecia areata, totalis or universalis.

V shed 2 bases, J shed 7 bases, and the junction held 6 bases outside the gene matches. The CDR3 runs to 15 residues. In germline, CDR1 is MNHEY, CDR2 SMNVEV (reference sequence). Source study methods: Per-sample TCR counts ranged from roughly 23,224 to 750,000, median roughly 87,000. TCRdb analysed the RACE reads with MiXCR anew, one entry per CDR3 protein. Here the V and J calls rest on TCRdb's processing, not on the authors' analysis. The profile shows roughly 150,000 distinct CDR3 sequences, about a quarter of them singletons. Regarding time point: patch test 3, about 24 weeks after DPC sensitization. Treatment given: therapeutic diphenylcyclopropenone sensitization with weekly scalp DPC.

This chain connects TRBV27 to TRBJ2-1; 9 nucleotides agree with TRBD2. The receptor was isolated from a young woman with alopecia areata. Some clones in this sample may be carry-over from other donors' samples. The sample was whole blood, taken in connection with sensitization to the hapten diphenylcyclopropenone (DPC). CDR3 sequence (DNA): TGTGCCAGCAGTTTAGGAGCGGGGGGTTGGAATGAGCAGTTCTTC. Amino acid sequence: CASSLGAGGWNEQFF.